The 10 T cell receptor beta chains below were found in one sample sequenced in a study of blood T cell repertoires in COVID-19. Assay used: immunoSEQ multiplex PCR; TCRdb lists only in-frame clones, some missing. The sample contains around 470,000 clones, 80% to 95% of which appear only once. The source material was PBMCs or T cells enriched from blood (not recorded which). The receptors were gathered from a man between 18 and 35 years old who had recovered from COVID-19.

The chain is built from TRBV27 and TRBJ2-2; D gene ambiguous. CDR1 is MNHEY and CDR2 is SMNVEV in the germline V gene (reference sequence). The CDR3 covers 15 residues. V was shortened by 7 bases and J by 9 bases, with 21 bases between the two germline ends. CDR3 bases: TGTGCCAGCAAAGAGGCAAGTGGCGTTGGCAGGGAGCTGTTTTTT. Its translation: CASKEASGVGRELFF.

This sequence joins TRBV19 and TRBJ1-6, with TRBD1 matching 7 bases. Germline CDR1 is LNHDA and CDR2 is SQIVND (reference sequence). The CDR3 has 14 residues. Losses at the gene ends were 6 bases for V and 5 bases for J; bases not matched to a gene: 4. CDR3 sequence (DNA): TGTGCCAGTAGAGGGACAGCGAATAATTCACCCCTCCACTTT. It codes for CASRGTANNSPLHF.

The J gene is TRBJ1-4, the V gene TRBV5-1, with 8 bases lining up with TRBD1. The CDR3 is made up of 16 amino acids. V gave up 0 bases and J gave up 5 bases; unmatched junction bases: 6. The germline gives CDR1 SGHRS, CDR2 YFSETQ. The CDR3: CASSLAGGQGNEKLFF. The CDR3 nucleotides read TGCGCCAGCAGCTTGGCCGGAGGACAGGGAAATGAAAAACTGTTTTTT.

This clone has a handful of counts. Written as DNA, the CDR3 is TGTGCCAGCAGTTTCCAAATTAACACTGAAGCTTTCTTT. Encoded protein: CASSFQINTEAFF. V is TRBV27 and J is TRBJ1-1; D uncertain. CDR1 MNHEY and CDR2 SMNVEV come from the germline V gene (reference sequence). V was trimmed by 3 bases and J by 2 bases, leaving 7 bases between them. The CDR3 has 13 residues.

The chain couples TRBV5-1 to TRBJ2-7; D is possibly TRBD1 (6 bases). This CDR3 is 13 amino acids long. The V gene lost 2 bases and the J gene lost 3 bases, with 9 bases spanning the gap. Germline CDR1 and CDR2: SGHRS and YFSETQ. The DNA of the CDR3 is TGCGCCAGCAGCTTCGACAGGTACTACGAGCAGTACTTC. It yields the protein CASSFDRYYEQYF.

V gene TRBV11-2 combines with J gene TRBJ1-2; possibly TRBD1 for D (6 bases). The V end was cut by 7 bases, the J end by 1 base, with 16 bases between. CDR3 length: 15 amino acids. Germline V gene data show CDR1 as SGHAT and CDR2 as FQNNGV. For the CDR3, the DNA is TGTGCCAGCAACCTCGGGGGGCGCGGTAACTATGGCTACACCTTC. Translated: CASNLGGRGNYGYTF.

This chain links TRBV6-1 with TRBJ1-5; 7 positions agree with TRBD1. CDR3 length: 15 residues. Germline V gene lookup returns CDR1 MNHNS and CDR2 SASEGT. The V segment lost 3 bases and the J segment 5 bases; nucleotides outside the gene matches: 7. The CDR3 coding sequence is TGTGCCAGCAGTGAGAGGACAGGTAGAGATCAGCCCCAGCATTTT. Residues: CASSERTGRDQPQHF.

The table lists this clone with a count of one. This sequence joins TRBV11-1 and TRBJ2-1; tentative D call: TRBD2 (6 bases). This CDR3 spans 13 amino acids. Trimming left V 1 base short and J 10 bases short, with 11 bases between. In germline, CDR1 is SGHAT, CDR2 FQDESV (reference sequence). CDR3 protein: CASSLERAAEQFF. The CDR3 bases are TGTGCCAGCAGCTTAGAGCGGGCGGCCGAGCAGTTCTTC.

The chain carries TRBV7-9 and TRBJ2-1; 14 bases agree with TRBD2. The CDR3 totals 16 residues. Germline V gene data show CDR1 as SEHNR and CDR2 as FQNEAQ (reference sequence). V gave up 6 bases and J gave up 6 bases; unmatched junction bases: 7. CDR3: CASRIGLAGGINEQFF. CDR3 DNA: TGTGCCAGCAGAATTGGACTAGCGGGGGGTATCAATGAGCAGTTCTTC.

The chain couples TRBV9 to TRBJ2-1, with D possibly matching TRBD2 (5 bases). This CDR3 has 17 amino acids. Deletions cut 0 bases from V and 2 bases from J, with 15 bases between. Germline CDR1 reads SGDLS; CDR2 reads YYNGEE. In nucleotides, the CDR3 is TGTGCCAGCAGCGTAGCGCAGGCAGCGGCTGCCTACAATGAGCAGTTCTTC. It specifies CASSVAQAAAAYNEQFF.